Each of the 32 T cell receptor beta chains below was sequenced from the same sample in a study of CD8 T cells in Susac syndrome. cDNA came from approximately 0.5 to 1 ug RNA primed by random hexamers. TCRdb called the immunoSEQ multiplex PCR reads again in MiXCR, with one record for every CDR3 protein. This repertoire shows around 81,000 distinct CDR3 sequences, about 93% found once; its top ten account for about 0.94%. The sequenced sample was CD8+ T cells from PBMCs. These receptor sequences come from a human donor with Susac syndrome.

This clonotype was seen just once. This sequence joins TRBV19 and TRBJ2-1, with a possible D match to TRBD1 (6 bases). V was pared by 7 bases and J by 10 bases, with 17 bases between. The germline gives CDR1 LNHDA, CDR2 SQIVND (reference sequence). The CDR3 consists of 13 residues. CDR3 sequence (DNA): TGTGCCAGTAACCAGCGGAGGCAGGGGGAGCAGTTCTTC. It encodes CASNQRRQGEQFF.

V and J are TRBV12-3 or TRBV12-4 and TRBJ2-1; 7 nucleotides agree with TRBD2. The CDR3 sequence is 13 residues long. Unmatched junction bases numbered 3, after V lost 5 bases and J lost 5 bases. The CDR3 protein is CASSSGADNEQFF. The DNA of the CDR3 is TGTGCCAGCAGTAGCGGGGCGGACAATGAGCAGTTCTTC.

The V and J genes are TRBV12-5 and TRBJ2-1; D ambiguous. Germline CDR1 and CDR2: LGHNT and FRNRAP. V shed 0 bases and J shed 12 bases, with 6 bases lying between them. The CDR3 has 11 amino acids. CDR3 protein: CASGLVLPQFF. The CDR3 DNA is TGTGCTAGTGGTTTGGTACTTCCGCAGTTCTTC.

This chain uses TRBV24-1 with TRBJ2-2; weak D call: TRBD1 (6 bases). Germline CDR1 reads KGHDR; CDR2 reads SFDVKD. CDR3 length equals 14 residues. V was cut by 4 bases and J by 5 bases, with 10 bases left in between. CDR3 coding DNA: TGTGCCACCAGTGAGCTTGGACAGACCGGGGAGCTGTTTTTT. Translating gives CATSELGQTGELFF.

This rearrangement joins TRBV5-1 to TRBJ1-1; the D gene is possibly TRBD1 (5 bases). The CDR3 consists of 14 residues. V was cut by 5 bases and J by 8 bases, with 19 bases left in between. Looked up from germline, CDR1 is SGHRS and CDR2 is YFSETQ. CDR3 DNA: TGCGCCAGCAGGTCGGAATCGGGGCTTAACGAAGCTTTCTTT. Protein sequence: CASRSESGLNEAFF.

The chain employs TRBV30 and TRBJ2-2; maybe TRBD2 (6 bases). Looked up from germline, CDR1 is GTSNPN and CDR2 is SVGIG (reference sequence). With 1 base removed from V and 7 bases from J, the gap between germline ends came to 16 bases. This CDR3 region has 15 residues. The CDR3 DNA reads TGTGCCTGGAGTGAGACTGAGCGGGTGATCGGGGAGCTGTTTTTT. This translates into CAWSETERVIGELFF.

The chain recombines TRBV7-9 with TRBJ1-1, with D perhaps matching TRBD1 (5 bases). Per the germline V gene, CDR1 is SEHNR and CDR2 is FQNEAQ (reference sequence). This CDR3 region has 14 residues. The ends were cut back, 4 bases at V and 1 base at J, with 10 bases in the middle. CDR3 protein: CASSSPDRNTEAFF. CDR3 DNA: TGTGCCAGCAGCTCCCCCGACAGGAACACTGAAGCTTTCTTT.

The chain combines TRBV13 with TRBJ2-1, with D tentatively TRBD1 (5 bases). The CDR3 totals 14 residues. Germline CDR1 PRHDT, CDR2 FYEKMQ (reference sequence). V lost 5 bases and J 5 bases, leaving 13 bases between the germline ends. Here the CDR3 reads CASSLDNANNEQFF. The DNA for the CDR3 is TGTGCCAGCAGCCTGGACAACGCCAACAATGAGCAGTTCTTC. Combining the CDR3 with reference TRBV13 and TRBJ2-1 gives the whole variable domain AAGVIQSPRHLIKEKRETATLKCYPIPRHDTVYWYQQGPGQDPQFLISFYEKMQSDKGSIPDRFSAQQFSDYHSELNMSSLELGDSALYFCASSLDNANNEQFFGPGTRLTVL.

This chain uses TRBV29-1 with TRBJ2-1; D is unclear. Germline values: CDR1 SQVTM, CDR2 ANQGSEA. There are 14 residues in the CDR3. V gave up 1 base and J gave up 6 bases, with 13 bases separating them. CDR3 loop: CSVEGGFTTNEQFF. The CDR3 DNA reads TGCAGCGTTGAAGGTGGTTTTACGACCAATGAGCAGTTCTTC.

The rearrangement links TRBV7-2 to TRBJ2-5, with D possibly being TRBD2 (5 bases). This CDR3 spans 12 amino acids. V was trimmed by 5 bases and J by 3 bases, leaving 7 bases between them. Germline-derived CDR1 and CDR2 are SGHTA and FQGNSA. The CDR3 protein is CASSLGEETQYF. The DNA of the CDR3 is TGTGCCAGCAGCCTCGGGGAAGAGACCCAGTACTTC.

This clonotype was counted once. This sequence joins TRBV7-2 and TRBJ2-7; 9 nucleotides line up with TRBD1. The V gene's germline CDR1 is SGHTA and CDR2 FQGNSA. The length of the CDR3 is 14 residues. Trimming removed 5 bases from V and 8 bases from J; junction bases left unmatched: 10. The CDR3 DNA follows: TGTGCCAGCAGCCAAAGACAGGGGGAGTTACAGCAGTACTTC. Its protein product is CASSQRQGELQQYF.

The chain is built from TRBV5-1 and TRBJ2-5; 10 bases are a match to TRBD2. The CDR3 has 16 residues. J was trimmed by 9 bases and V by 4 bases; bases with no gene match: 15. Germline CDR1 and CDR2: SGHRS and YFSETQ. DNA for the CDR3: TGCGCCAGCAGCCTCTCTAGCGGGGGCCTTCAAGAATCCCAGTACTTC. Translated, it gives CASSLSSGGLQESQYF.

V is TRBV15 and J is TRBJ2-7; 8 positions match TRBD2. This CDR3 is 15 amino acids long. Trimming cost V 3 bases and J 3 bases; bases outside gene matches: 7. Germline V gene sequence: CDR1 LNHNV, CDR2 YYDKDF (reference sequence). The CDR3 region has the DNA TGTGCCACCAGCAGGTCCGGGACTAGTAGCTACGAGCAGTACTTC. Translated, it gives CATSRSGTSSYEQYF.

The chain employs TRBV7-9 and TRBJ1-5; a possible D gene is TRBD1 (5 bases). Germline V gene data show CDR1 as SEHNR and CDR2 as FQNEAQ (reference sequence). Trimming took off 1 base at V and 7 bases at J, with 8 bases between the two ends. CDR3 length: 13 amino acids. Here the CDR3 reads CASSLGGEQPQHF. The CDR3 DNA follows: TGTGCCAGCAGCTTAGGAGGGGAACAGCCCCAGCATTTT.

The chain couples TRBV19 to TRBJ2-1; 7 bases agree with TRBD2. CDR3 size: 14 residues. V lost 6 bases and J lost 7; bases outside the gene matches: 9. The germline V gene encodes CDR1 LNHDA and CDR2 SQIVND (reference sequence). CDR3 in DNA: TGTGCCAGTAGCAACGGCGGGAGATGGAATGAGCAGTTCTTC. It yields the protein CASSNGGRWNEQFF.

This chain connects TRBV7-9 to TRBJ2-1, with 7 bases fitting TRBD1. The V segment lost 1 base and the J segment 3 bases; nucleotides outside the gene matches: 3. Germline V gene sequence: CDR1 SEHNR, CDR2 FQNEAQ (reference sequence). The CDR3 is 15 residues long. CDR3 in amino acids: CASSLGQGDYNEQFF. The DNA for the CDR3 is TGTGCCAGCAGCTTAGGGCAGGGGGACTACAATGAGCAGTTCTTC.

This rearrangement joins TRBV19 to TRBJ2-7; perhaps TRBD1 as D (7 bases). The CDR3 consists of 15 residues. In germline, CDR1 is LNHDA, CDR2 SQIVND (reference sequence). V was trimmed by 6 bases and J by 5 bases, leaving 20 bases between them. CDR3: CASSRGDFSLNEQYF. As DNA, the CDR3 is TGTGCCAGTAGCAGGGGGGACTTTTCACTCAACGAGCAGTACTTC.

V is TRBV3-1 and J is TRBJ2-7; 8 bases align to TRBD1. Looked up from germline, CDR1 is LGHDT and CDR2 is YNNKEL (reference sequence). This CDR3 region has 17 residues. V was clipped by 0 bases and J by 0 bases; unmatched bases: 7. Here the CDR3 DNA reads TGTGCCAGCAGCCAAGACTCGCACAGGGGGAGCTCCTACGAGCAGTACTTC. It specifies CASSQDSHRGSSYEQYF.

The genes are TRBV7-2 and TRBJ1-5, with TRBD1 identical over 7 bases. CDR3 length: 14 amino acids. Germline V gene data show CDR1 as SGHTA and CDR2 as FQGNSA. With 6 bases clipped from V and 5 bases from J, the junction kept 7 bases outside the gene matches. CDR3 residues: CASSPTGFYQPQHF. DNA for the CDR3: TGTGCCAGCAGTCCGACAGGGTTCTATCAGCCCCAGCATTTT.

The chain combines TRBV20-1 with TRBJ2-3; the D gene could be TRBD1 or TRBD2 (5 bases each). CDR1 is DFQATT, CDR2 SNEGSKA, per germline (reference sequence). CDR3 length: 15 residues. Trimming stripped 3 bases from V and 1 base from J, with 14 bases between. The CDR3 DNA follows: TGCAGTGCTAGGGGACCAGCAAGAGGCACAGATACGCAGTATTTT. Amino acid sequence: CSARGPARGTDTQYF.

The gene calls are TRBV27 and TRBJ1-4; 7 bases match TRBD1. V shed 6 bases and J 8 bases; nucleotides not matched to a gene: 9. The CDR3 runs to 14 residues. Germline CDR1 reads MNHEY; CDR2 reads SMNVEV (reference sequence). CDR3 amino acids: CASSHGTDREKLFF. The DNA of the CDR3 is TGTGCCAGCAGCCACGGGACAGACAGGGAAAAACTGTTTTTT.

This chain connects TRBV18 to TRBJ1-6, with D perhaps TRBD1 (6 bases). CDR1 KGHSH and CDR2 LQKENI come from the germline V gene. The CDR3 extends over 19 amino acids. Trimming took 1 base from V and 3 from J, leaving 19 bases between them. DNA of the CDR3: TGTGCCAGCTCACCACGTTCCGACAGGCTCGATCACTATAATTCACCCCTCCACTTT. It yields the protein CASSPRSDRLDHYNSPLHF.

This chain joins TRBV5-1 and TRBJ2-7; tentatively, D is TRBD1 or TRBD2 (5 bases each). Trimming removed 5 bases at V and 1 base at J, with 13 bases between. Germline lookup yields CDR1 SGHRS and CDR2 YFSETQ. This CDR3 has 14 amino acids. CDR3 coding DNA: TGCGCCAGCAGGGGACCACAGGATTCCTACGAGCAGTACTTC. Protein product: CASRGPQDSYEQYF.

The rearrangement links TRBV20-1 to TRBJ2-1; unclear D gene. This CDR3 has 13 residues. Germline V CDR1 and CDR2: DFQATT, SNEGSKA (reference sequence). The V and J ends lost 1 base and 8 bases respectively, with 12 bases between them. CDR3 bases: TGCAGTGCTAGAGTCGCAGAGTCCGATGAGCAGTTCTTC. Translated: CSARVAESDEQFF.

V gene TRBV14 combines with J gene TRBJ2-3; D unresolved. V lost 1 base and J lost 2, with 7 bases in between. The CDR3 loop spans 14 amino acids. Germline V CDR1 and CDR2: SGHDN, FVKESK. This chain's CDR3 is CASSQGWTTDTQYF. The CDR3, as DNA: TGTGCCAGCAGCCAAGGGTGGACCACAGATACGCAGTATTTT.

The rearrangement links TRBV2 to TRBJ1-2; D not certain. This CDR3 is 13 amino acids long. Germline V lookup: CDR1 SNHLY, CDR2 FYNNEI. V dropped 3 bases and J dropped 2 bases, with 7 bases sitting between them. CDR3 bases: TGTGCCAGCAGTGAGGACGGAAACTATGGCTACACCTTC. This sequence encodes CASSEDGNYGYTF.

The chain is built from TRBV5-6 and TRBJ2-3; 11 positions match TRBD2. Trimming removed 4 bases from V and 0 bases from J; junction bases left unmatched: 7. The CDR3 has 17 residues. Germline values: CDR1 SGHDT, CDR2 YYEEEE. The CDR3 DNA follows: TGTGCCAGCAGCAGCTGGACTAGCGGGTCCAGCACAGATACGCAGTATTTT. This gives the protein CASSSWTSGSSTDTQYF.

The chain combines TRBV28 with TRBJ2-5; tentative D call: TRBD1 (5 bases). V dropped 7 bases and J dropped 0 bases, with 18 bases sitting between them. Germline CDR1 and CDR2: MDHEN and SYDVKM. This CDR3 has 16 residues. The CDR3 sequence is CASTPIPPRDQETQYF. The CDR3 nucleotides are TGTGCCAGCACTCCAATCCCCCCCAGGGACCAAGAGACCCAGTACTTC.

The chain has TRBV19 and TRBJ2-1; TRBD2 is a possible D gene (6 bases). In germline, CDR1 is LNHDA, CDR2 SQIVND (reference sequence). V lost 8 bases and J lost 1, with 12 bases in between. There are 14 residues in the CDR3. The CDR3 here is CASWDAGSYNEQFF. For the CDR3, the DNA is TGTGCCAGTTGGGACGCGGGATCCTACAATGAGCAGTTCTTC.

This chain uses TRBV7-9 with TRBJ2-3; 7 bases agree with TRBD2. The CDR3 contains 14 residues. Losses at the gene ends were 4 bases for V and 4 bases for J; bases not matched to a gene: 5. Germline V gene lookup returns CDR1 SEHNR and CDR2 FQNEAQ (reference sequence). The CDR3 sequence is CASSSSGTPDTQYF. In DNA form, the CDR3 reads TGTGCCAGCAGCTCGAGCGGGACTCCAGATACGCAGTATTTT.

The V and J genes are TRBV27 and TRBJ2-1, with TRBD2 matching 10 bases. The CDR3 length is 14 residues. The V gene end was trimmed by 5 bases and the J gene end by 7 bases; junction bases not matched to a gene: 5. CDR1 is MNHEY, CDR2 SMNVEV, per germline (reference sequence). The CDR3 region has the DNA TGTGCCAGCAGTCTCCTGACTAGCGGGAATGAGCAGTTCTTC. It encodes CASSLLTSGNEQFF.

The chain carries TRBV30 and TRBJ2-2; D is perhaps TRBD1 (6 bases). In germline, CDR1 is GTSNPN, CDR2 SVGIG (reference sequence). V was clipped by 5 bases and J by 7 bases, with 11 bases between them. There are 12 residues in the CDR3. CDR3 residues: CAWDQGYGELFF. The CDR3 nucleotides read TGTGCCTGGGACCAGGGGTACGGGGAGCTGTTTTTT.